This TCR beta chain was observed in a study of human T cells and chemical hapten exposure. Whole-study context: Patients got weekly scalp diphenylcyclopropenone doses over the approximately 23-week study.

Regarding time point: patch test 2, 6 weeks after DPC sensitization. Documented treatment: therapeutic diphenylcyclopropenone sensitization with weekly scalp DPC. TCRdb independently ran MiXCR on the RACE reads; one entry per CDR3 protein. The sample shows 350,000 to 400,000 distinct CDR3 sequences, more than 5% of them seen only once. This clonotype was detected ten times or more. V lost 1 base and J 1 base, leaving 8 bases between the germline ends. CDR1 and CDR2 from the germline V gene are SGHTA and FQGNSA. The CDR3 spans 16 residues. The chain uses TRBV7-2 and TRBJ1-6; D not resolved. The sequencing here drew on whole blood, taken in connection with sensitization to the hapten diphenylcyclopropenone (DPC). This clonotype originated in a woman under 30 with alopecia areata. Some clones in this sample may be carry-over from other donors' samples. The CDR3 DNA is TGTGCCAGCAGCTTAGTGTGGCTTTCCTATAATTCACCCCTCCACTTT. Its translation: CASSLVWLSYNSPLHF.